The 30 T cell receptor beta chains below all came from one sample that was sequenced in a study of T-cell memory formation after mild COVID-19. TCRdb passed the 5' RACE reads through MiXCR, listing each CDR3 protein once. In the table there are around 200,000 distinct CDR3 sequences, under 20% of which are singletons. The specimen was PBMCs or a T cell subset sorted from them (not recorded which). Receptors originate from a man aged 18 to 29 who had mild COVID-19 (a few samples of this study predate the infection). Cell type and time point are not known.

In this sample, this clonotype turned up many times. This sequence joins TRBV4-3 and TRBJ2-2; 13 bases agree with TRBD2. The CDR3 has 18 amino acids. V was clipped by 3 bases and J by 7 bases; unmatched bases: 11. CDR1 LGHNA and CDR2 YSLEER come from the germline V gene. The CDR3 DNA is TGCGCCAGCAGCCAGGAAACCGGGACTAGCGGGGAGGACGGGGAGCTGTTTTTT. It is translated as CASSQETGTSGEDGELFF.

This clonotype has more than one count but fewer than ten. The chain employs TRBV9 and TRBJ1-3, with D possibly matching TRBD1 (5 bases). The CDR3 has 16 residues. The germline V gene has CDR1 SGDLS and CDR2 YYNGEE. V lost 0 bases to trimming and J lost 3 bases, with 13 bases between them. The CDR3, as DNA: TGTGCCAGCAGCGTAGGGGGCCGGACGCGTGGAAACACCATATATTTT. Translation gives CASSVGGRTRGNTIYF.

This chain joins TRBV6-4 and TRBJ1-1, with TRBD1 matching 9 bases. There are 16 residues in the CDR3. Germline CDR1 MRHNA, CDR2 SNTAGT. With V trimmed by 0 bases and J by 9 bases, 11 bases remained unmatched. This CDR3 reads CASSDSFKGQGGKAFF. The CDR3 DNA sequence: TGTGCCAGCAGTGACTCCTTCAAGGGACAGGGTGGTAAAGCTTTCTTT.

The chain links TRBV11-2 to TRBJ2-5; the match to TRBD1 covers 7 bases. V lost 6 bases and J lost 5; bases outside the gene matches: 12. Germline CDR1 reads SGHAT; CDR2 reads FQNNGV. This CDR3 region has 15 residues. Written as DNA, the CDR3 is TGTGCCAGCAGTTCCACAATTTACAGGGGTGAGACCCAGTACTTC. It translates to CASSSTIYRGETQYF.

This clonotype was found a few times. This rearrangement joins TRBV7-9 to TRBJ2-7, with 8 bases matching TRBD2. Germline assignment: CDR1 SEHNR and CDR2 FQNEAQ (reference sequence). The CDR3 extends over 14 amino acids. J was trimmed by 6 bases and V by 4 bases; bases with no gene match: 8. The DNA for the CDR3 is TGTGCCAGCAGCTCCCCCGGGGGGGCGGGCGAGCAGTACTTC. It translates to CASSSPGGAGEQYF.

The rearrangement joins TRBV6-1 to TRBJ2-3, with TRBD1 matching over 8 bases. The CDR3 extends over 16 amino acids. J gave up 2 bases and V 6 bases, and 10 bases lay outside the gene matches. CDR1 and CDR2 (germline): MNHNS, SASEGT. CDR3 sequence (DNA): TGTGCCAGCAGAATTTCCAGGGGGCTACTCACAGATACGCAGTATTTT. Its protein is CASRISRGLLTDTQYF.

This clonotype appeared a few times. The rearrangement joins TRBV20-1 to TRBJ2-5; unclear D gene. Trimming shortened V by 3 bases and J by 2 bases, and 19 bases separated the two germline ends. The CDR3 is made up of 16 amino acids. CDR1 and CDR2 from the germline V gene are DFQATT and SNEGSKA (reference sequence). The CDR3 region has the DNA TGCAGTGCTAGGCCCGGGCTCGTTAACGAACAAGAGACCCAGTACTTC. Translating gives CSARPGLVNEQETQYF.

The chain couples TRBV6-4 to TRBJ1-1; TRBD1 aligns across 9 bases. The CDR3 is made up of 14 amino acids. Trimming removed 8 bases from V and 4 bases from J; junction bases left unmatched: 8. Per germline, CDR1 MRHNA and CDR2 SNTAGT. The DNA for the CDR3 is TGTGCCAGCCGACGGGACAGGGAGGGCACTGAAGCTTTCTTT. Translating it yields CASRRDREGTEAFF.

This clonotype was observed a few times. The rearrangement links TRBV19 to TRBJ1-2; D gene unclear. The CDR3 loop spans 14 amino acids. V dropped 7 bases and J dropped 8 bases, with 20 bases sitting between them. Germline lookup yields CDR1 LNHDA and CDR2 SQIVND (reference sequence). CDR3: CASNLEGLHQGYTF. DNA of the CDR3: TGTGCCAGTAATTTGGAGGGCCTACATCAGGGCTACACCTTC. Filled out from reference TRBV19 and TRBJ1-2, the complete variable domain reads DGGITQSPKYLFRKEGQNVTLSCEQNLNHDAMYWYRQDPGQGLRLIYYSQIVNDFQKGDIAEGYSVSREKKESFPLTVTSAQKNPTAFYLCASNLEGLHQGYTFGSGTRLTVV.

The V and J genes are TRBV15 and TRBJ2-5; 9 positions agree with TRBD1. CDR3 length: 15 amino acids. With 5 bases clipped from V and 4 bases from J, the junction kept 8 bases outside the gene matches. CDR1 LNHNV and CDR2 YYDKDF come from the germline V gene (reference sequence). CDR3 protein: CATSSRTGEAETQYF. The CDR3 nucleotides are TGTGCCACCAGCTCCAGGACAGGGGAGGCAGAGACCCAGTACTTC.

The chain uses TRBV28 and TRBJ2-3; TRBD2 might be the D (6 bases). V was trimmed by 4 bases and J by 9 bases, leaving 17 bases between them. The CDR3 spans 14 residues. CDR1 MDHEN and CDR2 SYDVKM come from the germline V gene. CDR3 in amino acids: CASSSGGVLETQYF. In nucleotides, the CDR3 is TGTGCCAGCAGTTCCGGGGGTGTTCTTGAGACGCAGTATTTT.

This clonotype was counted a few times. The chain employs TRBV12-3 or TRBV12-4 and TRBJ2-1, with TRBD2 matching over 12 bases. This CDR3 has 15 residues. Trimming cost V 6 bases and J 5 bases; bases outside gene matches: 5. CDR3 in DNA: TGTGCCAGCAGGACTCGACTAGCGGGGGACAATGAGCAGTTCTTC. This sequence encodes CASRTRLAGDNEQFF.

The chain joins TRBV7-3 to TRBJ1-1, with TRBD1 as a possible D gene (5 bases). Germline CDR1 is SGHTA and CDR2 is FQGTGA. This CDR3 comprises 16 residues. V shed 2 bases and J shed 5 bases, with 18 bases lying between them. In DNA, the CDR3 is TGTGCCAGCAGCTTAGGGGCCCGGGGAGGGCGGACTGAAGCTTTCTTT. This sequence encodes CASSLGARGGRTEAFF.

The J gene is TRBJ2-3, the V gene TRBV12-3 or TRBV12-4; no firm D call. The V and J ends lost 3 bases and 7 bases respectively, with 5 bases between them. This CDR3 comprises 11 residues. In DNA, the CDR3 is TGTGCCAGCAGTTTGGGGTATACGCAGTATTTT. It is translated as CASSLGYTQYF.

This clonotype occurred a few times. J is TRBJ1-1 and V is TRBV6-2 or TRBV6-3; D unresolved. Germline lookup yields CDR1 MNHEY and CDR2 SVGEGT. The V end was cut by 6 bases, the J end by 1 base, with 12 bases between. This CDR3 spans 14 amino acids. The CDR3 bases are TGTGCCAGCAGGAAAGTCCGGGGGAACACTGAAGCTTTCTTT. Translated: CASRKVRGNTEAFF.

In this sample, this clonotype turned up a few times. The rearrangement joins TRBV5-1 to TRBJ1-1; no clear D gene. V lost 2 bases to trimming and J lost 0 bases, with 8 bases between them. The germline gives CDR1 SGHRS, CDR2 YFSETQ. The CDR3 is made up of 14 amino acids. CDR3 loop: CASSFGGLNTEAFF. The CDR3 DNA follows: TGCGCCAGCAGCTTTGGAGGGCTGAACACTGAAGCTTTCTTT. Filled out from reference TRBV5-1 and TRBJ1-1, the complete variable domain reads KAGVTQTPRYLIKTRGQQVTLSCSPISGHRSVSWYQQTPGQGLQFLFEYFSETQRNKGNFPGRFSGRQFSNSRSEMNVSTLELGDSALYLCASSFGGLNTEAFFGQGTRLTVV.

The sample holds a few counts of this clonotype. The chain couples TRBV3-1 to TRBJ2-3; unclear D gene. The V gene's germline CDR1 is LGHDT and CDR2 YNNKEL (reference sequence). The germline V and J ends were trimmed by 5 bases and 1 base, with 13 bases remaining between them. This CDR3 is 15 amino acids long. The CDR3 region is CASSDELLGTDTQYF. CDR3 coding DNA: TGTGCCAGCAGCGACGAGCTCCTTGGCACAGATACGCAGTATTTT.

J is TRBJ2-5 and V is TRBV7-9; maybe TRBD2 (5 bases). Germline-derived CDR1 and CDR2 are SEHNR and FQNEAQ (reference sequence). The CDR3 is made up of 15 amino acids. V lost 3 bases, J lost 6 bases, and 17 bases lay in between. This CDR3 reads CASSFPLVGLKTQYF. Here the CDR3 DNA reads TGTGCCAGCAGCTTTCCACTAGTCGGGTTGAAGACCCAGTACTTC.

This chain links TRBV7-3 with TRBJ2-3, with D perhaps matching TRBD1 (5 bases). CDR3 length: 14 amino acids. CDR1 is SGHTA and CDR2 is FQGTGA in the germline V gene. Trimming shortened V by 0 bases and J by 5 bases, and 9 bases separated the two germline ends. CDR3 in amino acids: CASSLTTAGDTQYF. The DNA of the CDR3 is TGTGCCAGCAGCTTAACGACAGCAGGAGATACGCAGTATTTT.

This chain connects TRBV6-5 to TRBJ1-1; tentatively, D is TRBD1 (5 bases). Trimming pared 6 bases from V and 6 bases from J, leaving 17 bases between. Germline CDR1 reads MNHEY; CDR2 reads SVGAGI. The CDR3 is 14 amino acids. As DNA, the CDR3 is TGTGCCAGCAGCACCGGCCGGACGGGGCCTGAAGCTTTCTTT. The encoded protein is CASSTGRTGPEAFF.

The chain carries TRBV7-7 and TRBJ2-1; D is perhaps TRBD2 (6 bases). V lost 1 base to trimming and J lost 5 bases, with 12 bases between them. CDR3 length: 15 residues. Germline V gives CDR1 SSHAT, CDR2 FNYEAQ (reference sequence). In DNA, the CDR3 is TGTGCCAGCAGCTTAGGTCGGTGGGGGGACAATGAGCAGTTCTTC. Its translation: CASSLGRWGDNEQFF.

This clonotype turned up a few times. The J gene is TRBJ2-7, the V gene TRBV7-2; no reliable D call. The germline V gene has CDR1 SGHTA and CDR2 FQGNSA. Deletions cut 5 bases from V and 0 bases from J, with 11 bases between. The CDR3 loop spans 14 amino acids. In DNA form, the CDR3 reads TGTGCCAGCAGCGAACAACGGACCTCCTACGAGCAGTACTTC. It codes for CASSEQRTSYEQYF.

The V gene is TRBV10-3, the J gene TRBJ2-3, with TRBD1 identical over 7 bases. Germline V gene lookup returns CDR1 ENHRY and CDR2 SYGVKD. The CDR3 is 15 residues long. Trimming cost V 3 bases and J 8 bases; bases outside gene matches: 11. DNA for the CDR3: TGTGCCATCAGTGAAAGGGACAGTCTTTATGGTACGCAGTATTTT. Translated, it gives CAISERDSLYGTQYF.

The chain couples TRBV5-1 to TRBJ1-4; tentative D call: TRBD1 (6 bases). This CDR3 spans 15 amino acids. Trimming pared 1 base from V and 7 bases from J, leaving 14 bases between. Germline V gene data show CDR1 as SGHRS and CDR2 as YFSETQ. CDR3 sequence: CASSLPTGKGEKLFF. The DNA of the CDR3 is TGCGCCAGCAGCTTGCCAACAGGGAAGGGTGAAAAACTGTTTTTT.

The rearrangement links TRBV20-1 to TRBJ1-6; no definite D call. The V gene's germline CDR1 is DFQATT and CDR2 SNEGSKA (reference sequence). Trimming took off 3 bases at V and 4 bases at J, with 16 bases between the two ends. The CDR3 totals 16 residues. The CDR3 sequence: CSASQELETYNSPLHF. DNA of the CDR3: TGCAGTGCTAGCCAAGAATTAGAAACGTATAATTCACCCCTCCACTTT.

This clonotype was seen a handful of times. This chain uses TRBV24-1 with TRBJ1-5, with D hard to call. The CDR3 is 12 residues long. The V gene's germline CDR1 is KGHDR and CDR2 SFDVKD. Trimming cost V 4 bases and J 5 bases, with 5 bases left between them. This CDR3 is CATSDIYQPQHF. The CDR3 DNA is TGTGCCACCAGTGACATCTATCAGCCCCAGCATTTT.

The CDR3 nucleotides read TGTGCCACCGGGGACTCCTACAATGAGCAGTTCTTC. Translation: CATGDSYNEQFF. This rearrangement joins TRBV10-3 to TRBJ2-1; D possibly corresponds to TRBD2 (5 bases). This CDR3 is 12 amino acids long. Germline V gene data show CDR1 as ENHRY and CDR2 as SYGVKD. V was clipped by 10 bases and J by 0 bases, with 7 bases between them.

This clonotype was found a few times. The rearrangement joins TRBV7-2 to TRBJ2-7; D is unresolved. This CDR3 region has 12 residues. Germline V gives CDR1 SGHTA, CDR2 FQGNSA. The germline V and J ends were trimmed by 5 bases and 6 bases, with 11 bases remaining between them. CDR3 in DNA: TGTGCCAGCAGCGGGCGGAGAGCCGAGCAGTACTTC. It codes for CASSGRRAEQYF.

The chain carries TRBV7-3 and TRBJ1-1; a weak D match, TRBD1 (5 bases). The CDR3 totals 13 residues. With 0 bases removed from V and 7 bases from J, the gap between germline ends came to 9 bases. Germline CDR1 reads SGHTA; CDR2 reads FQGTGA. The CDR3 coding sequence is TGTGCCAGCAGCTTAACGCAACAGGATGAAGCTTTCTTT. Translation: CASSLTQQDEAFF.

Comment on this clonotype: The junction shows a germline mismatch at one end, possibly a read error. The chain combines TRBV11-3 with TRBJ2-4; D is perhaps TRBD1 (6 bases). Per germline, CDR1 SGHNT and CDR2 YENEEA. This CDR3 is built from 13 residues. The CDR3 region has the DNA TGTGCCAGCAGCCGGACAGCCCAAAACATTCAGTACTTC. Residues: CASSRTAQNIQYF.